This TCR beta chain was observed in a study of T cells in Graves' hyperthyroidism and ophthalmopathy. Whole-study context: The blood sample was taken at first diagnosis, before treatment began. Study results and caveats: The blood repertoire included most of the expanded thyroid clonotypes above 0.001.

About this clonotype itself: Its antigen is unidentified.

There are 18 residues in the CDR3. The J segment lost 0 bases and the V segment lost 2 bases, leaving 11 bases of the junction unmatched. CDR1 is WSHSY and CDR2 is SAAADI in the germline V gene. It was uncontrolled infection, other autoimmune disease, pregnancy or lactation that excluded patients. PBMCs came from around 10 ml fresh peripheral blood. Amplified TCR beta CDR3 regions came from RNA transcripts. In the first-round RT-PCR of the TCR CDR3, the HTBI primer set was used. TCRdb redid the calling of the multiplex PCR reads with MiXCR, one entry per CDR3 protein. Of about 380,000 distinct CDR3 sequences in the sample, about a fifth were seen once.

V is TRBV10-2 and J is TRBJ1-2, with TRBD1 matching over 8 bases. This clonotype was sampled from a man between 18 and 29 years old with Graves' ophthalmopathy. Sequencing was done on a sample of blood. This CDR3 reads CASSEPYRQGLANYGYTF. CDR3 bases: TGCGCCAGCAGTGAGCCGTACCGACAGGGGTTAGCTAACTATGGCTACACCTTC.